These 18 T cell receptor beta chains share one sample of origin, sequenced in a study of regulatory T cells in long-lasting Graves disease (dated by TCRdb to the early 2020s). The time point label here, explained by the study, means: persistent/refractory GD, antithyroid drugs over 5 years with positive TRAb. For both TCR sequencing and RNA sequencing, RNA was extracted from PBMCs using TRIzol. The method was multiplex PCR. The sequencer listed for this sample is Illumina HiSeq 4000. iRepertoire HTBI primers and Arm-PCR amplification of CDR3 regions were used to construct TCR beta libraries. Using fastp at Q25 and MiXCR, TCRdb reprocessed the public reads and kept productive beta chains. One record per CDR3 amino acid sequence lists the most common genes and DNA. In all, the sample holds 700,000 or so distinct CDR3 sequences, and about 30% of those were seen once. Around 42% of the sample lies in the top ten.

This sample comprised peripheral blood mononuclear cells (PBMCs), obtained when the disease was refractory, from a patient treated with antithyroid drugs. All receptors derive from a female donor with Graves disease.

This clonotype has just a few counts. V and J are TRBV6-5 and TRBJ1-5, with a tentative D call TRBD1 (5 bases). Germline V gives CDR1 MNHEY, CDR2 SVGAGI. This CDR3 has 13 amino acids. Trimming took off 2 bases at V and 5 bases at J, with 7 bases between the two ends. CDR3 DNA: TGTGCCAGCAGTTACCAGGGCGATCAGCCCCAGCATTTT. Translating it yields CASSYQGDQPQHF.

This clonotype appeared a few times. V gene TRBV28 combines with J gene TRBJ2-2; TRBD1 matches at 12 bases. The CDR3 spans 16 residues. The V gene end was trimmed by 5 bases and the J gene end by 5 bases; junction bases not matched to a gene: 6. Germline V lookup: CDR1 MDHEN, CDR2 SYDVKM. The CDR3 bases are TGTGCCAGCAGTCCCGGGACAGGGGGCGCGACCGGGGAGCTGTTTTTT. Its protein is CASSPGTGGATGELFF.

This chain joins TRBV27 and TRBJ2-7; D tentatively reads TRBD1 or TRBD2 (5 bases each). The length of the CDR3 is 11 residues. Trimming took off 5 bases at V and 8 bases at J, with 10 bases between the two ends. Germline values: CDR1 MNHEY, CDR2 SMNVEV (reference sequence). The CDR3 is CASSPGAKQYF. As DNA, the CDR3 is TGTGCCAGCAGTCCCGGGGCTAAGCAGTACTTC.

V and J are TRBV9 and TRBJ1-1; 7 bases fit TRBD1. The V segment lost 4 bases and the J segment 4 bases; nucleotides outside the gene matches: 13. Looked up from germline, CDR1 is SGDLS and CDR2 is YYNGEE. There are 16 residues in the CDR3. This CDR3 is CASSPRGRGLGTEAFF. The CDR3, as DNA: TGTGCCAGCAGCCCGAGGGGGAGGGGGCTTGGCACTGAAGCTTTCTTT.

The CDR3 spells CSARDQQGPAFTF. In DNA, the CDR3 is TGCAGTGCTAGAGATCAGCAGGGCCCGGCTTTCACCTTC. The chain is built from TRBV20-1 and TRBJ1-2; D might be TRBD1 (5 bases). Looked up from germline, CDR1 is DFQATT and CDR2 is SNEGSKA (reference sequence). The CDR3 has 13 amino acids. The V end was cut by 0 bases, the J end by 13 bases, with 18 bases between.

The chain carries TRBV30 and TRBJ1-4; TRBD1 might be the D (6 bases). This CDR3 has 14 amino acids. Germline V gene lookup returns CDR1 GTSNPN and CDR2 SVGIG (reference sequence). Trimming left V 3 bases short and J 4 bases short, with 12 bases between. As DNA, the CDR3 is TGTGCCTGGAGACCGGGACACTTTAATGAAAAACTGTTTTTT. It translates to CAWRPGHFNEKLFF.

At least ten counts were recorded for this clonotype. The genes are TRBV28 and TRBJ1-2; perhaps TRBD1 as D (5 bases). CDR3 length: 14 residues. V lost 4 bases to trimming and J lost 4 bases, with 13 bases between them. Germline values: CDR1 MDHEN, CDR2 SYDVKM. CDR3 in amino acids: CASSSSGTAYGYTF. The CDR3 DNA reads TGTGCCAGCAGTTCATCCGGGACGGCCTATGGCTACACCTTC.

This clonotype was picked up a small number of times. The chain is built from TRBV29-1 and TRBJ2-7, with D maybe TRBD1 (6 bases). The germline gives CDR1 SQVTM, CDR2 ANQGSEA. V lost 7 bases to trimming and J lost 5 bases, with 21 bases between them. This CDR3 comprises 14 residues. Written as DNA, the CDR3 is TGCAGCGCAAGGACAGTTTATGAGGGTCACGAGCAGTACTTC. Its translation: CSARTVYEGHEQYF.

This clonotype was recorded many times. DNA for the CDR3: TGTGCCAGCATGACGGGGGCGAACACTGAAGCTTTCTTT. As protein: CASMTGANTEAFF. The chain combines TRBV6-1 with TRBJ1-1; TRBD1 might be the D (6 bases). The CDR3 contains 13 residues. V lost 7 bases and J 1 base, leaving 10 bases between the germline ends. Germline V gene sequence: CDR1 MNHNS, CDR2 SASEGT.

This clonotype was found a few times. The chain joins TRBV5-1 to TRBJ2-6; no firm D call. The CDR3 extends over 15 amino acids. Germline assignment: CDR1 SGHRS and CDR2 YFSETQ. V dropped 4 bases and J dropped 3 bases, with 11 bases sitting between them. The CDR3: CASSPVAGGANVLTF. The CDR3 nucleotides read TGCGCCAGCAGCCCGGTCGCTGGTGGGGCCAACGTCCTGACTTTC.

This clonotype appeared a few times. The chain's CDR3 is CASERGLLFGEANEKLFF. The CDR3 DNA reads TGTGCCAGCGAGCGGGGCCTATTATTTGGGGAGGCTAATGAAAAACTGTTTTTT. The chain couples TRBV2 to TRBJ1-4; D perhaps matches TRBD1 (5 bases). Germline CDR1 reads SNHLY; CDR2 reads FYNNEI. Trimming took 8 bases from V and 3 from J, leaving 25 bases between them. The CDR3 runs to 18 residues. Drawing the rest from reference TRBV2 and TRBJ1-4, the complete variable domain is EPEVTQTPSHQVTQMGQEVILRCVPISNHLYFYWYRQILGQKVEFLVSFYNNEISEKSEIFDDQFSVERPDGSNFTLKIRSTKLEDSAMYFCASERGLLFGEANEKLFFGSGTQLSVL.

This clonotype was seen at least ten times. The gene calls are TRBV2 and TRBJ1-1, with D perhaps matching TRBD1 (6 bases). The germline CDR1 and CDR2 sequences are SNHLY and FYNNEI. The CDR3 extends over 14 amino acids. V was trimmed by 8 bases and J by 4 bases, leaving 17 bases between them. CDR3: CASWTDREVTEAFF. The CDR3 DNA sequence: TGTGCCAGCTGGACAGACCGGGAGGTCACTGAAGCTTTCTTT.

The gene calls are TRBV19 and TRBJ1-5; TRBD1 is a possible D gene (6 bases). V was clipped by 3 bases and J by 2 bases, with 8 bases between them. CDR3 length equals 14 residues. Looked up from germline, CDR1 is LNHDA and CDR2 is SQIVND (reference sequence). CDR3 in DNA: TGTGCCAGTAGTATGGGGGCCGGCAATCAGCCCCAGCATTTT. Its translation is CASSMGAGNQPQHF.

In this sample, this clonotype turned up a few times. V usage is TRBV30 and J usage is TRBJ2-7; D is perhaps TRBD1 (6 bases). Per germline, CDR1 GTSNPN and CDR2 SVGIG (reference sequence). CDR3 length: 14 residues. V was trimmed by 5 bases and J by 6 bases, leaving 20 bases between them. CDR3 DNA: TGTGCCTGGGACCTACAGGGTCCAACTAGCGAGCAGTACTTC. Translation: CAWDLQGPTSEQYF. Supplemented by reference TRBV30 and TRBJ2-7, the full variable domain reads SQTIHQWPATLVQPVGSPLSLECTVEGTSNPNLYWYRQAAGRGLQLLFYSVGIGQISSEVPQNLSASRPQDRQFILSSKKLLLSDSGFYLCAWDLQGPTSEQYFGPGTRLTVT.

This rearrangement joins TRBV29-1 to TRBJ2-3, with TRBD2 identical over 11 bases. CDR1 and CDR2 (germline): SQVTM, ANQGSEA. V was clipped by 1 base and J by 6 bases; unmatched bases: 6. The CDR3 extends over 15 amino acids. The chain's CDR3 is CSVEVLAGGPDTQYF. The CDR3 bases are TGCAGCGTTGAAGTCTTAGCGGGAGGGCCGGATACGCAGTATTTT.

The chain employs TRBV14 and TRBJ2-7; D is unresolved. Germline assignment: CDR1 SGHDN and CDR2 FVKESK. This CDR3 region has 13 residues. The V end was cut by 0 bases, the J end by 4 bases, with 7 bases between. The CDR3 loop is CASSQENWYEQYF. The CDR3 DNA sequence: TGTGCCAGCAGCCAAGAAAACTGGTACGAGCAGTACTTC.

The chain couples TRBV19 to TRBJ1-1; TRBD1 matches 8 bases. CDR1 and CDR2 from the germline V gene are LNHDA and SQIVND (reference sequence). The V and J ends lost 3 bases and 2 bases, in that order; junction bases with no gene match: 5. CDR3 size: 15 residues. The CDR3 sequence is CASSIAGQVNTEAFF. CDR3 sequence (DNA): TGTGCCAGTAGTATTGCGGGACAGGTAAACACTGAAGCTTTCTTT.

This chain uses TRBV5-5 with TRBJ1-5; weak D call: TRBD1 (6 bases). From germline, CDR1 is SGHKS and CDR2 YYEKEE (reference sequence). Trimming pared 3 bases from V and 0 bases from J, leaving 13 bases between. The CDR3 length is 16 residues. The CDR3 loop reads CASSWGGRASNQPQHF. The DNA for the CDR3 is TGTGCCAGCAGCTGGGGGGGCCGGGCTAGCAATCAGCCCCAGCATTTT.